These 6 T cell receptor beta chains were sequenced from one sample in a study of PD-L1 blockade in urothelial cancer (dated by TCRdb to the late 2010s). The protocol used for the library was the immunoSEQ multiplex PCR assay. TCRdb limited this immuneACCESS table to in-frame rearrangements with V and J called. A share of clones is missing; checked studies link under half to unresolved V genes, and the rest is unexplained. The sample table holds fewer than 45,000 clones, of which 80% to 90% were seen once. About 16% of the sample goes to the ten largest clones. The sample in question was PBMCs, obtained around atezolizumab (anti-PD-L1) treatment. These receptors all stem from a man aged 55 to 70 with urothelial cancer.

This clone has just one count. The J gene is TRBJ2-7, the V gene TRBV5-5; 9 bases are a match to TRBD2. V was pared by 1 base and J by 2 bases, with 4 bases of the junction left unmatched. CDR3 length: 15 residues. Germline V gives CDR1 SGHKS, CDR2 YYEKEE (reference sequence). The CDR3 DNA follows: TGTGCCAGCAGCTTGTTGGGCGGGGGGGCCTACGAGCAGTACTTC. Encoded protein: CASSLLGGGAYEQYF.

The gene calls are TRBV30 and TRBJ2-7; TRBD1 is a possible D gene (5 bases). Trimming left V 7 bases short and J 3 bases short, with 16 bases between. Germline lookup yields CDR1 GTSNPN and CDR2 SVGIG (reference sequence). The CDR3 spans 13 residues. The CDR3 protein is CASQVGRGYEQYF. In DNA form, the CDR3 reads TGTGCCTCCCAAGTAGGAAGGGGCTACGAGCAGTACTTC.

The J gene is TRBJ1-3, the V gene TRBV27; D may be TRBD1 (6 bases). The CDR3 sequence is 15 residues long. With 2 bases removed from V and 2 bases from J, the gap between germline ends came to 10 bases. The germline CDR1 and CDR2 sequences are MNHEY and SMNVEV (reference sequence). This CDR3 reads CASSLGGATGNTIYF. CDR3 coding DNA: TGTGCCAGCAGTTTAGGGGGGGCAACTGGAAACACCATATATTTT.

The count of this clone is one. The CDR3 nucleotides are TGTGCCAGCAGCCAAGGGGCAGGGGGCGGCAACGAGCAGTACTTC. This gives the protein CASSQGAGGGNEQYF. The J gene is TRBJ2-7, the V gene TRBV4-2; TRBD1 matches at 8 bases. V shed 1 base and J 5 bases; nucleotides not matched to a gene: 7. The CDR3 runs to 15 residues. The germline V gene encodes CDR1 LGHNA and CDR2 YNFKEQ.

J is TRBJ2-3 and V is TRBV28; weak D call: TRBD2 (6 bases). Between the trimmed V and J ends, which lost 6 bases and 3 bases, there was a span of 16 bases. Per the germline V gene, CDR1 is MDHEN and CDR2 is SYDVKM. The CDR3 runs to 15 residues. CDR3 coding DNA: TGTGCCAGCAGCCTGACGGGAGTAGGGACAGATACGCAGTATTTT. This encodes CASSLTGVGTDTQYF.

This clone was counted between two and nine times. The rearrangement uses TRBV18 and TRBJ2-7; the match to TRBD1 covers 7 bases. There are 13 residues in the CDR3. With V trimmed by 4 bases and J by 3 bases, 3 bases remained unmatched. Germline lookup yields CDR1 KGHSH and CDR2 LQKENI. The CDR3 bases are TGTGCCAGCTCACGGGACAGCTTCTACGAGCAGTACTTC. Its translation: CASSRDSFYEQYF.